The source of this T cell receptor beta chain is a study of vaccination effects on CD4 cells after COVID-19. Findings and limits, study-wide: Early post-infection timepoints were absent, and convalescent patients were few. Following vaccination, convalescents' spike-reactive clones were mostly new ones induced by the vaccine.

This table comes from immunoSEQ multiplex PCR, and its TCRdb copy is limited to in-frame clones, with some not included. The sample records 12,000 to 15,000 clones, roughly four fifths being singletons. This clone appeared a few times. Its antigen is undetermined. Expansion with viral peptide pools was applied to antigen-specific CD4+ T cells by the ViraFEST assay prior to sequencing. Scientists isolated CD4+ T cells after an approximately 10-day culture period ended. It was between March and December 2020 that the person had a SARS-CoV-2 infection confirmed by PCR. Everyone in the study got two shots of either the BNT162b2 or mRNA-1273 vaccine. Researchers reported culturing two million PBMC in each well, adding 8 to 10 IU/ml IL-2 and about 9.6 ug/ml peptides. The specimen comprised CD4+ T cells from PBMCs cultured with HCoV-NL63 spike peptides, sampled after COVID-19 vaccination. The TCR sequence derives from a human donor who had a prior SARS-CoV-2 infection.

Here the CDR3 DNA reads TGTGCCTGGAGTGCCCTAGGGGGGGGCGCCTACACTGAAGCTTTCTTT. Translating it yields CAWSALGGGAYTEAFF. The genes are TRBV30 and TRBJ1-1, with D possibly being TRBD1 (6 bases). From germline, CDR1 is GTSNPN and CDR2 SVGIG (reference sequence). V gave up 1 base and J gave up 3 bases, with 18 bases separating them. The CDR3 is 16 amino acids.